Below, 11 T cell receptor beta chains from the same sample are listed, as sequenced in a study of shared clonotypes between healthy human individuals. Profiled with immunoSEQ multiplex PCR; TCRdb holds only in-frame clones, not every one. The table has approximately 1.5 million clones, approximately 98.5% seen once. Sequenced input: naive CD4+ T cells sorted from blood. Subset here: CD45RA+ positively selected. The receptors originated from a man aged 30-40 years in good health.

Note on this clone: The same CDR3 can be traced to other DNA sequences in this sample. The chain carries TRBV7-9 and TRBJ2-1; D is perhaps TRBD1 (6 bases). V lost 1 base and J lost 9, with 7 bases in between. This CDR3 region has 12 residues. CDR1 and CDR2 (germline): SEHNR, FQNEAQ (reference sequence). The CDR3 spells CASSLVGGEQFF. The CDR3 nucleotides read TGTGCCAGCAGCTTAGTAGGGGGTGAGCAGTTCTTC.

This rearrangement joins TRBV6-1 to TRBJ1-5; a possible D gene is TRBD1 (5 bases). V lost 3 bases and J lost 5, with 11 bases in between. The CDR3 has 14 amino acids. CDR1 and CDR2 (germline): MNHNS, SASEGT. The CDR3 region is CASSDSMGDQPQHF. DNA for the CDR3: TGTGCCAGCAGTGACTCCATGGGGGATCAGCCCCAGCATTTT.

This sequence joins TRBV28 and TRBJ2-7; 9 nucleotides agree with TRBD2. The CDR3 loop spans 15 amino acids. Trimming took 5 bases from V and 8 from J; bases not matched to a gene: 13. CDR1 is MDHEN and CDR2 is SYDVKM in the germline V gene. CDR3 in DNA: TGTGCCAGCAGTATTCCGGGACTAGCTACGTTCCAGCAGTACTTC. This translates into CASSIPGLATFQQYF. The variable domain in full, with the rest retrieved from reference TRBV28 and TRBJ2-7, is DVKVTQSSRYLVKRTGEKVFLECVQDMDHENMFWYRQDPGLGLRLIYFSYDVKMKEKGDIPEGYSVSREKKERFSLILESASTNQTSMYLCASSIPGLATFQQYFGPGTRLTVT.

The rearrangement uses TRBV7-8 and TRBJ1-5; D possibly corresponds to TRBD1 (5 bases). CDR3 length: 18 amino acids. The germline V gene encodes CDR1 SGHVS and CDR2 FQNEAQ. Trimming pared 4 bases from V and 0 bases from J, leaving 19 bases between. The CDR3 is CASSSEYRQSYSNQPQHF. CDR3 in DNA: TGTGCCAGCAGCTCGGAATACCGACAGTCTTATAGCAATCAGCCCCAGCATTTT.

The rearrangement uses TRBV5-4 and TRBJ1-1; TRBD1 might be the D (6 bases). The CDR3 extends over 16 amino acids. The germline gives CDR1 SGHNT, CDR2 YYREEE (reference sequence). V lost 2 bases and J 4 bases, leaving 18 bases between the germline ends. The CDR3 loop is CASSLPKVGQITEAFF. The CDR3 bases are TGTGCCAGCAGCTTACCCAAAGTAGGACAGATCACTGAAGCTTTCTTT.

The J gene is TRBJ2-1, the V gene TRBV18; 10 bases agree with TRBD2. CDR1 and CDR2 (germline): KGHSH, LQKENI. The CDR3 covers 18 residues. With 6 bases clipped from V and 8 bases from J, the junction kept 19 bases outside the gene matches. The CDR3 nucleotides are TGTGCCAGCTCCCCCGGGACACAAAGCGGGAGGGCCCTCGATGAGCAGTTCTTC. Its protein product is CASSPGTQSGRALDEQFF.

This chain connects TRBV9 to TRBJ2-1; weak D call: TRBD1 (6 bases). Germline V gene lookup returns CDR1 SGDLS and CDR2 YYNGEE. Trimming left V 4 bases short and J 2 bases short, with 16 bases between. The CDR3 runs to 16 residues. The DNA for the CDR3 is TGTGCCAGCAGCCCCCAGGGACACGAGGCCTACAATGAGCAGTTCTTC. Amino acid sequence: CASSPQGHEAYNEQFF.

The V and J genes are TRBV27 and TRBJ2-7; 7 nucleotides match TRBD1. J was trimmed by 5 bases and V by 2 bases; bases with no gene match: 3. Germline CDR1 is MNHEY and CDR2 is SMNVEV (reference sequence). CDR3 length equals 13 residues. CDR3 amino acids: CASSLRGRNEQYF. In DNA form, the CDR3 reads TGTGCCAGCAGTTTAAGGGGGCGGAACGAGCAGTACTTC.

For this clone: Other DNA sequences in the sample encode the same CDR3. This chain links TRBV7-9 with TRBJ2-3, with no clear D. Germline values: CDR1 SEHNR, CDR2 FQNEAQ (reference sequence). The CDR3 totals 13 residues. V dropped 5 bases and J dropped 0 bases, with 6 bases sitting between them. The DNA for the CDR3 is TGTGCCAGCAGCCGAGGTAGCACAGATACGCAGTATTTT. Protein: CASSRGSTDTQYF.

This chain connects TRBV18 to TRBJ1-4; 9 bases match TRBD1. The germline V gene encodes CDR1 KGHSH and CDR2 LQKENI. This CDR3 has 15 amino acids. V lost 2 bases to trimming and J lost 7 bases; unmatched junction nucleotides: 5. CDR3 bases: TGTGCCAGCTCACCAGGGGGACAGGGAAGTGAAAAACTGTTTTTT. It is translated as CASSPGGQGSEKLFF.

This clone was found once. The rearrangement uses TRBV25-1 and TRBJ1-1; the D is unclear. Deletions cut 6 bases from V and 0 bases from J, with 5 bases between. Germline lookup yields CDR1 MGHDK and CDR2 SYGVNS. This CDR3 has 12 amino acids. In DNA form, the CDR3 reads TGTGCCAGCAGCCGCCTGAACACTGAAGCTTTCTTT. This sequence encodes CASSRLNTEAFF.